The 17 T cell receptor beta chains reported below all come from one sample, sequenced in a study of cytomegalovirus exposure and HLA in healthy donors. This PCR relied on a set of 60 Vbeta primers and 13 Jbeta primers. TCRdb keeps only in-frame clones here, not all; method: immunoSEQ multiplex PCR. This sample has fewer than 80,000 clones, with about 77% found just once. The material sequenced was PBMCs. These receptors were obtained from a woman aged 30 to 39 in good health and CMV-seronegative.

The rearrangement uses TRBV15 and TRBJ1-1; 12 bases are a match to TRBD1. Germline V CDR1 and CDR2: LNHNV, YYDKDF (reference sequence). Trimming cost V 5 bases and J 4 bases; bases outside gene matches: 17. CDR3 length: 19 amino acids. CDR3 nucleotides: TGTGCCACCAGCGCCCACCCGGGACAGGGGGCCTCAGGGGGCACTGAAGCTTTCTTT. Its translation: CATSAHPGQGASGGTEAFF.

The chain has TRBV23-1 and TRBJ2-1; D unclear. TRBV23-1 carries the ORF label, with uncertain function. CDR3 size: 15 residues. Trimming took 4 bases from V and 4 from J, leaving 14 bases between them. The CDR3 reads CASSLRHYFYNEQFF. In nucleotides, the CDR3 is TGCGCCAGCAGTCTAAGGCACTACTTTTACAATGAGCAGTTCTTC.

The chain employs TRBV6-5 and TRBJ1-5; D is unresolved. This CDR3 contains 13 residues. Trimming stripped 0 bases from V and 16 bases from J, with 16 bases between. In germline, CDR1 is MNHEY, CDR2 SVGAGI. CDR3 nucleotides: TGTGCCAGCAGTTACTCGATGATAGAAACCAAACATTTT. It is translated as CASSYSMIETKHF.

The gene calls are TRBV28 and TRBJ2-2; D might be TRBD2 (6 bases). Per the germline V gene, CDR1 is MDHEN and CDR2 is SYDVKM. The CDR3 extends over 13 amino acids. Trimming pared 10 bases from V and 0 bases from J, leaving 9 bases between. CDR3 protein: CATIAANTGELFF. DNA for the CDR3: TGTGCCACCATAGCGGCGAACACCGGGGAGCTGTTTTTT.

Concerning this clone itself: The sample carries other DNA sequences with the same CDR3. The chain joins TRBV5-6 to TRBJ2-7; 7 bases agree with TRBD1. CDR3 length equals 14 residues. Germline V gene lookup returns CDR1 SGHDT and CDR2 YYEEEE. This CDR3 reads CASSLTGSSYEQYV. CDR3 in DNA: TGCGCCAGCAGCTTGACAGGGAGCTCCTACGAGCAGTACGTC.

As DNA, the CDR3 is TGTGCCAGCAGTCGGACAGGGGAAGATCAGCCCCAGCATTTT. It specifies CASSRTGEDQPQHF. This chain joins TRBV6-4 and TRBJ1-5, with 9 bases matching TRBD1. CDR3 length equals 14 residues. Trimming at V came to 5 bases and at J to 5 bases, leaving 4 bases not matched to a gene. From germline, CDR1 is MRHNA and CDR2 SNTAGT.

This chain uses TRBV23-1 with TRBJ2-5; 7 nucleotides agree with TRBD1. TRBV23-1 is flagged as an ORF with uncertain function. Unmatched junction bases numbered 12, after V lost 3 bases and J lost 2 bases. This CDR3 comprises 17 residues. CDR3 loop: CASSQPPNRGLQETQYF. The CDR3 DNA reads as TGCGCCAGCAGTCAGCCGCCGAACAGGGGCCTACAAGAGACCCAGTACTTC.

This clone was recorded a few times. The chain has TRBV19 and TRBJ1-1; D not certain. V was cut by 5 bases and J by 0 bases, with 7 bases left in between. CDR3 length: 13 amino acids. Germline loops: CDR1 LNHDA, CDR2 SQIVND (reference sequence). The CDR3 DNA follows: TGTGCCAGTAGTGAAACAGTGAACACTGAAGCTTTCTTT. It translates to CASSETVNTEAFF.

The chain uses TRBV30 and TRBJ2-5; 7 bases fit TRBD2. CDR3 length: 14 amino acids. The germline CDR1 and CDR2 sequences are GTSNPN and SVGIG (reference sequence). V shed 0 bases, J shed 7 bases, and the junction held 8 bases outside the gene matches. This CDR3 is CAWSVNPTSRTQYF. The CDR3 region has the DNA TGTGCCTGGAGTGTAAACCCGACTAGCAGGACCCAGTACTTC.

The rearrangement uses TRBV6-5 and TRBJ1-2, with a tentative D call TRBD1 (5 bases). The CDR3 contains 14 residues. Trimming took off 5 bases at V and 5 bases at J, with 15 bases between the two ends. Germline assignment: CDR1 MNHEY and CDR2 SVGAGI. The CDR3 spells CASSEQAARYGYTF. Here the CDR3 DNA reads TGTGCCAGCAGTGAACAGGCGGCACGGTATGGCTACACCTTC.

This sequence joins TRBV6-1 and TRBJ2-7; TRBD1 is a possible D gene (6 bases). Deletions cut 6 bases from V and 0 bases from J, with 15 bases between. The germline V gene has CDR1 MNHNS and CDR2 SASEGT. This CDR3 is built from 15 residues. Written as DNA, the CDR3 is TGTGCCAGCAGGAACAGGGCCCGGAGCTCCTACGAGCAGTACTTC. Its protein product is CASRNRARSSYEQYF.

This clone appeared a few times. The rearrangement links TRBV29-1 to TRBJ2-5; perhaps TRBD1 as D (6 bases). The CDR3 has 12 amino acids. The germline V gene has CDR1 SQVTM and CDR2 ANQGSEA. The V gene lost 6 bases and the J gene lost 5 bases, with 13 bases spanning the gap. CDR3 nucleotides: TGCAGCGTACGAGGGGGTTGGGAGACCCAGTACTTC. This encodes CSVRGGWETQYF.

V gene TRBV28 combines with J gene TRBJ2-2, with unresolved D. Germline loops: CDR1 MDHEN, CDR2 SYDVKM. Trimming shortened V by 3 bases and J by 0 bases, and 8 bases separated the two germline ends. The CDR3 is 15 amino acids. Here the CDR3 reads CASSLEQTNTGELFF. The CDR3 DNA sequence: TGTGCCAGCAGTTTGGAACAGACGAACACCGGGGAGCTGTTTTTT. The full variable domain, with the rest looked up from reference TRBV28 and TRBJ2-2, is DVKVTQSSRYLVKRTGEKVFLECVQDMDHENMFWYRQDPGLGLRLIYFSYDVKMKEKGDIPEGYSVSREKKERFSLILESASTNQTSMYLCASSLEQTNTGELFFGEGSRLTVL.

V usage is TRBV6-5 and J usage is TRBJ1-3; 11 bases are shared with TRBD1. V shed 6 bases and J 8 bases; nucleotides not matched to a gene: 6. The CDR3 runs to 14 residues. Looked up from germline, CDR1 is MNHEY and CDR2 is SVGAGI. The CDR3 DNA reads TGTGCCAGCAGCGCGGGACAGGGGGTGGACACCATATATTTT. It is translated as CASSAGQGVDTIYF.

The chain combines TRBV5-4 with TRBJ1-2; 8 bases are shared with TRBD1. CDR3 length: 14 amino acids. Germline lookup yields CDR1 SGHNT and CDR2 YYREEE (reference sequence). V lost 4 bases, J lost 4 bases, and 6 bases stayed unmatched. The CDR3 DNA follows: TGTGCCAGCAGCCGGGACAGGCCGTCCTATGGCTACACCTTC. It specifies CASSRDRPSYGYTF.

V usage is TRBV28 and J usage is TRBJ1-4, with 8 bases that match TRBD1. The CDR3 has 16 amino acids. Germline lookup yields CDR1 MDHEN and CDR2 SYDVKM. V lost 5 bases and J lost 7; bases outside the gene matches: 12. The CDR3 DNA reads as TGTGCCAGCAGTAAAGACAGGGGAGGAGTGGGTGAAAAACTGTTTTTT. It yields the protein CASSKDRGGVGEKLFF.

V is TRBV5-4 and J is TRBJ1-1; 8 nucleotides line up with TRBD1. J gave up 4 bases and V 4 bases, and 3 bases lay outside the gene matches. The CDR3 spans 13 residues. The germline V gene encodes CDR1 SGHNT and CDR2 YYREEE (reference sequence). The CDR3 is CASSGTGGTEAFF. CDR3 nucleotides: TGTGCCAGCAGCGGAACAGGGGGCACTGAAGCTTTCTTT. Full variable domain (rest looked up from reference TRBV5-4 and TRBJ1-1): ETGVTQSPTHLIKTRGQQVTLRCSSQSGHNTVSWYQQALGQGPQFIFQYYREEENGRGNFPPRFSGLQFPNYSSELNVNALELDDSALYLCASSGTGGTEAFFGQGTRLTVV.